Below are 15 T cell receptor beta chains sequenced from a single sample in a study of cytomegalovirus exposure and HLA in healthy donors. PCR amplification relied on 60 Vbeta primers (plus 13 Jbeta primers). Data came from immunoSEQ multiplex PCR; TCRdb stores just in-frame clones and leaves some out. The sample carries fewer than 200,000 clones, about 80% recorded once. Sequenced input: PBMCs. These receptors came from a boy aged 5 to 17 in good health and CMV-seronegative.

CDR3 bases: TGCGCCAGCAGCTGGGTATCCGGGACAGGGGGCAGAGGTGCCGGGGAGCTGTTTTTT. This gives the protein CASSWVSGTGGRGAGELFF. The chain uses TRBV5-1 and TRBJ2-2; 12 nucleotides match TRBD1. The ends lost 3 bases at V and 6 bases at J; junction bases unmatched: 15. CDR1 and CDR2 (germline): SGHRS, YFSETQ. There are 19 residues in the CDR3.

The chain has TRBV27 and TRBJ2-5, with 7 positions matching TRBD1. The J call may be wrong; the DNA end is better matched by TRBJ2-7. Germline CDR1 reads MNHEY; CDR2 reads SMNVEV (reference sequence). This CDR3 has 14 amino acids. CDR3 loop: CASSLDGTVYEQYF. The CDR3 DNA is TGTGCCAGCAGTTTAGATGGGACAGTCTACGAGCAGTACTTC.

This chain connects TRBV19 to TRBJ1-6; D not certain. Trimming removed 7 bases at V and 0 bases at J, with 10 bases between. Germline V lookup: CDR1 LNHDA, CDR2 SQIVND (reference sequence). The CDR3 sequence is 15 residues long. In DNA form, the CDR3 reads TGTGCCAGTAATAGCCAGAGCTCCTATAATTCACCCCTCCACTTT. The encoded protein is CASNSQSSYNSPLHF.

V gene TRBV5-1 combines with J gene TRBJ2-7; D might be TRBD1 (5 bases). The CDR3 sequence is 15 residues long. V was trimmed by 0 bases and J by 2 bases, leaving 12 bases between them. Germline V gene sequence: CDR1 SGHRS, CDR2 YFSETQ. CDR3 nucleotide sequence: TGCGCCAGCAGCTTGGAGCCAGGGCAGGCCTACGAGCAGTACTTC. This sequence encodes CASSLEPGQAYEQYF.

The chain is built from TRBV9 and TRBJ2-1; 8 bases match TRBD2. Germline loops: CDR1 SGDLS, CDR2 YYNGEE. After removal of 3 bases from V and 7 bases from J, the junction contained 0 bases not matched to a gene. The CDR3 is 12 amino acids. The CDR3 coding sequence is TGTGCCAGCAGCGCGGGGGGGAATGAGCAGTTCTTC. Amino acids: CASSAGGNEQFF.

This CDR3 is CASSISAGVSYNEQFF. DNA for the CDR3: TGTGCCAGTAGTATCTCAGCGGGCGTCTCCTACAATGAGCAGTTCTTC. The J gene is TRBJ2-1, the V gene TRBV19, with TRBD2 as a possible D gene (6 bases). V lost 3 bases and J 0 bases, leaving 12 bases between the germline ends. Germline V CDR1 and CDR2: LNHDA, SQIVND (reference sequence). The length of the CDR3 is 16 residues.

This chain links TRBV7-3 with TRBJ1-1; D ambiguous. Trimming pared 2 bases from V and 5 bases from J, leaving 9 bases between. Germline V gene sequence: CDR1 SGHTA, CDR2 FQGTGA. CDR3 size: 13 residues. CDR3 sequence (DNA): TGTGCCAGCAGCTTATCCTCGGGGACTGAAGCTTTCTTT. Its protein product is CASSLSSGTEAFF.

This clone was observed a few times. This chain links TRBV9 with TRBJ2-1, with 7 bases that match TRBD1. The CDR3 spans 14 residues. Germline CDR1 is SGDLS and CDR2 is YYNGEE. J was trimmed by 4 bases and V by 5 bases; bases with no gene match: 6. CDR3 coding DNA: TGTGCCAGCAGAACAGGGGATTCATACAATGAGCAGTTCTTC. Amino acids: CASRTGDSYNEQFF.

This clone was counted a single time. CDR3 sequence reads: CASSWTSGGDNEQFF. The CDR3 DNA reads as TGTGCCAGCAGCTGGACTAGCGGGGGGGACAATGAGCAGTTCTTC. The chain employs TRBV5-6 and TRBJ2-1, with 15 bases identical to TRBD2. Germline trimming cut 3 bases from V and 5 bases from J; bases unmatched to any gene: 0. There are 15 residues in the CDR3. Germline values: CDR1 SGHDT, CDR2 YYEEEE.

The rearrangement uses TRBV15 and TRBJ1-2; no firm D call. Germline V gene sequence: CDR1 LNHNV, CDR2 YYDKDF (reference sequence). Between the trimmed V and J ends, which lost 1 base and 6 bases, there was a span of 21 bases. The CDR3 is 17 residues long. The CDR3 region is CATSRVPLRSPMDGYTF. For the CDR3, the DNA is TGTGCCACCAGCAGAGTTCCCCTCCGGTCCCCAATGGATGGCTACACCTTC.

Concerning this clone: An end of the junction does not agree with germline; a read error may underlie this. The J gene is TRBJ2-5, the V gene TRBV7-9; tentatively, D is TRBD2 (6 bases). Per the germline V gene, CDR1 is SEHNR and CDR2 is FQNEAQ (reference sequence). The CDR3 is made up of 11 amino acids. The CDR3 here is CASSHSDYLHF. In nucleotides, the CDR3 is TGTGCCAGCAGCCATTCGGACTATTTGCACTTC.

The V gene is TRBV6-5, the J gene TRBJ2-1, with TRBD2 as a possible D gene (5 bases). Trimming left V 6 bases short and J 5 bases short, with 17 bases between. The germline gives CDR1 MNHEY, CDR2 SVGAGI. The CDR3 extends over 15 amino acids. The CDR3 here is CASSWTPRLDNEQFF. The CDR3 bases are TGTGCCAGCAGCTGGACTCCCCGGTTGGACAATGAGCAGTTCTTC.

V and J are TRBV7-6 and TRBJ2-6; 9 bases map to TRBD1. Germline CDR1 SGHVS, CDR2 FNYEAQ. Trimming cost V 0 bases and J 3 bases; bases outside gene matches: 3. The CDR3 runs 17 residues. The CDR3 region is CASSLAQGAGGANVLTF. The DNA for the CDR3 is TGTGCCAGCAGCTTAGCACAGGGGGCTGGTGGGGCCAACGTCCTGACTTTC.

The V call is TRBV27, the J call TRBJ1-2; 7 positions match TRBD1. The CDR3 runs to 15 residues. Germline V gene data show CDR1 as MNHEY and CDR2 as SMNVEV (reference sequence). V shed 6 bases, J shed 4 bases, and the junction held 11 bases outside the gene matches. The chain's CDR3 is CASRDPGQTIYGYTF. The CDR3, as DNA: TGTGCCAGCAGGGATCCGGGACAGACGATCTATGGCTACACCTTC.

The chain carries TRBV7-9 and TRBJ2-1; the D gene is possibly TRBD1 (5 bases). CDR3 size: 13 residues. Germline V lookup: CDR1 SEHNR, CDR2 FQNEAQ (reference sequence). V was shortened by 5 bases and J by 5 bases, with 10 bases between the two germline ends. This CDR3 reads CASSPQGDNEQFF. The CDR3 DNA is TGTGCCAGCAGCCCCCAGGGTGACAATGAGCAGTTCTTC.